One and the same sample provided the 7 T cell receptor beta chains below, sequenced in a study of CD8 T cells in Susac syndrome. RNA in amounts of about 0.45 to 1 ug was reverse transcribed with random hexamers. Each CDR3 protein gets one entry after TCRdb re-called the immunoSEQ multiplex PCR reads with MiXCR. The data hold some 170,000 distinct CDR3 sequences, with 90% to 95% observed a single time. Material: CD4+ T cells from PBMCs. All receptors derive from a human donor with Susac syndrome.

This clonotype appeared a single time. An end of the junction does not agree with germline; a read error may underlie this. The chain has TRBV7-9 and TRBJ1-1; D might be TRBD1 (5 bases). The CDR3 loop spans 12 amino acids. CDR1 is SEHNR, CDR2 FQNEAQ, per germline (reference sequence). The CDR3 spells CASSSGPTKPSF. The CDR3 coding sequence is TGTGCCAGCAGCTCGGGACCGACCAAACCATCGTTT.

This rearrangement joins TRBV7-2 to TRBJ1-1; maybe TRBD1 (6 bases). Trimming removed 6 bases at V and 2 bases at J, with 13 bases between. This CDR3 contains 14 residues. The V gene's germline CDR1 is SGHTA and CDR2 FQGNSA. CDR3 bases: TGTACCAGCAGAAGGAGGGGGGAAAACACTGAAGCTTTCTTT. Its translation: CTSRRRGENTEAFF.

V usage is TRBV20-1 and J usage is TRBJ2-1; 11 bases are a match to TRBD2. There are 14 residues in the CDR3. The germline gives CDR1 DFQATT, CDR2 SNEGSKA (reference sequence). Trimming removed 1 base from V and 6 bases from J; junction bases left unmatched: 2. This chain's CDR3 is CSARGLAGPNEQFF. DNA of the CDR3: TGCAGTGCTAGAGGACTAGCGGGGCCCAATGAGCAGTTCTTC.

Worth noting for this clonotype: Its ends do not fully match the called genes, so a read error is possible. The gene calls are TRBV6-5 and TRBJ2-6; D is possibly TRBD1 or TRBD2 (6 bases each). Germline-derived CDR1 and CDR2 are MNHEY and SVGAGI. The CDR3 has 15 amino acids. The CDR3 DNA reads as TGTGCCAGCAGTGCCACAGGGACTGGGGCCAACGTCCCGACTTTC. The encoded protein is CASSATGTGANVPTF.

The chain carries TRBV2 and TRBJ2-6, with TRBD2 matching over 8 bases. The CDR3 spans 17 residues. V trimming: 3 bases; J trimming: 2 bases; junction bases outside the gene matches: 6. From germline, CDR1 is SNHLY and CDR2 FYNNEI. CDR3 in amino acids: CASSDGPGGPGANVLTF. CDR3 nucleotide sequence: TGTGCCAGCAGTGATGGGCCGGGGGGGCCTGGGGCCAACGTCCTGACTTTC.

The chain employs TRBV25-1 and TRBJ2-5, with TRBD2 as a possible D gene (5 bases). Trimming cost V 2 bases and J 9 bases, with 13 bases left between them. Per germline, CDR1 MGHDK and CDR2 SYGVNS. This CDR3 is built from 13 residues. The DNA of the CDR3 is TGTGCCAGCAGTGAACCAGACGGGGAGCCCCAGTACTTC. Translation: CASSEPDGEPQYF.

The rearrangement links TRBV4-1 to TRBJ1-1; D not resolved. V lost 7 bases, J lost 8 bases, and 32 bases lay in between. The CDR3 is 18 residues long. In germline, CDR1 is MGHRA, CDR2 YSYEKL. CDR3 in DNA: TGCGCCAGCATTCCGATATTGAACAAGTTCCCGAACACTGGAGAAGCTTTCTTT. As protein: CASIPILNKFPNTGEAFF.